This paragraph reports one TCR beta chain. This clonotype was seen more than once but under ten times. Its antigen is currently not known. No base quality values were provided; no much bigger clone lies one nucleotide off. The sample is drawn from a study of tumor and adjacent non-tumor tissue in lung cancer listed by TCRdb under 2018. About the investigation overall: Patients with adenocarcinoma (12), squamous cell carcinoma (2) and small cell lung cancer (1) were included in the cohort. Ages among the roughly 15 patients ranged from about 30 to 80 years, there were about ten men and 5 women, and disease was at TNM stage I to III. Sequencing produced more than 100,000,000 productive TCRbeta reads in total, an average of about 4 million reads per sample. The study compared bulk TCRbeta repertoires from lung tumor tissue and matched distant non-tumor lung tissue of approximately 15 lung cancer patients. More than 25 paired specimens, one tumor and one normal lung sample per patient, were profiled by TCRbeta CDR3 sequencing.

RNA was extracted from bulk unsorted tissue and checked for quality with a NanoDrop ND-1000 and an Agilent 2100. For the normal lung samples, distant non-tumor tissue was collected more than 3 cm away from the tumor edge. Donors were newly diagnosed lung cancer patients admitted for thoracic surgery in China between August and November 2014, without prior chemotherapy. Anyone who had undergone radiotherapy or chemotherapy before, or who had another cancer at the same time, was left out of the study. Pieces of surgical tissue measuring roughly 1-2.2 cm3 were kept in RNAlater solution and held at -80 degrees C until needed. The CDR3 contains 14 residues, cysteine and phenylalanine counted. The sequence is cut down to CDR3 DNA, 42 bases in frame from base 1. V was cut back by 1 base and J by 2 bases, leaving a gap of 9 bases between them. The germline V gene (reference sequence) provides CDR1 SEHNR and CDR2 FQNEAQ.

Overall results and qualifications from the work: In normal lung, the top 100 clones accounted for a significantly larger cumulative share of the repertoire than in tumor tissue. The cohort had only about 16 patients, and the authors noted that larger samples and more detailed clinical data are needed. TCR diversity was significantly higher in younger patients, and greater tumor TCR diversity was associated with shorter overall survival and shorter disease-free survival. The methods do not name the sequencing platform or mention unique molecular identifiers. Because peripheral blood was not sequenced, blood TCRbeta repertoires in the lung cancer patients of the study were not examined. Significantly higher TCR diversity (inverse Simpson) was observed in tumor tissue than in normal lung tissue (around 450 vs 150, P = 0.0075, Mann-Whitney U test).

Preparation of the library involved multiplex PCR. For sequencing, an Illumina HiSeq 2500 was employed. TCRbeta libraries were constructed through three rounds of nested PCR with primers (Table S4) according to protocols adapted from ARM-PCR. PCR products of 200-500 bp were gel-excised and purified with the QIAquick gel extraction kit before sequencing. Under the source paper's analysis protocol: Trimmomatic was used to clean the reads, FLASH was used to merge the reads into complete CDR3 sequences, and MiTCR was used to assign the reads to V(D)J germline segments. Clonal diversity was calculated as the inverse Simpson's index using VDJtools. In-frame sequences lacking a premature stop codon were counted as productive reads. TCRdb applied fastp at Q25 and MiXCR to the public reads, then kept only in-frame beta chains. One record per CDR3 amino acid sequence lists the most common genes and DNA. The V and J calls follow TCRdb's processing rather than the paper's. This sample has some 80,000 distinct CDR3 sequences in its table, and 76% of those were observed once. Approximately 40% of the sample belongs to the ten largest clones.

The rearrangement joined TRBV7-9 to TRBJ2-7, with TRBD1 perhaps the D gene, on 6 matching bases. The source of this sequence is an older man with non-small cell lung cancer. Sequenced: distant non-tumor lung tissue. The DNA reads TGTGCCAGCAGCTTAGGGACAGAGCCCTACGAGCAGTACTTC. Translation gives CASSLGTEPYEQYF.